The present entry profiles one T cell receptor beta chain with its context. Its antigen has not been determined. No much larger clone is present one base from it, and per-base qualities are unavailable. As encoded in the germline V gene, CDR1 is SGHDT while CDR2 is YYEEEE. The CDR3, cysteine through phenylalanine, is 18 amino acids long. Of the read, only the CDR3 DNA is kept; its 54 bases are in frame from base 1. V has 3 bases trimmed and J has 3 bases trimmed; junction bases matching no gene number 13. Participants in the prospective study were enrolled through a virtual design, were aged 18 to 89 years, and lived in approximately 24 United States geographic areas. To assign participants to cohorts, the prospective study relied on clinical history that participants themselves reported in a screening survey and a study questionnaire. Recovered participants in ImmuneRACE Cohort 3 were defined by two consecutive negative NP/OP PCR tests, clearance by a healthcare professional, or resolution of symptoms. Each participant in the prospective study had whole blood, serum and a nasopharyngeal or oropharyngeal swab collected by mobile phlebotomists. Participants in the prospective study had the option to provide additional blood draws and questionnaires over an approximately 2-month period. Prospective study blood samples were shipped either frozen or at room temperature before DNA extraction.

TCRbeta CDR3 regions were amplified from genomic DNA using the immunoSEQ Assay, a bias-controlled multiplex PCR. The original methods were these. The number of nucleated cells in each sample was estimated by amplification of reference gene primers within the assay. Sequence reads were collapsed and filtered to measure the absolute abundance of every unique TCRbeta CDR3 rearrangement. For each sample, productive Simpson clonality was calculated by taking the square root of Simpson's diversity index across productive rearrangements. In its TCRdb copy, this immuneACCESS table keeps in-frame sequences only and misses some clones. Where compared with another copy, unresolved V genes explain less than half of these, and the others have no known cause. Clone size and the V and J calls come from that table; the DNA yielded D and trimming. The sample yields 250,000 to 350,000 clones; 70% to 90% were counted once. About 5.2% of the sample is taken by the ten largest.

These data are taken from a study of blood T cell repertoires in COVID-19 (dated by TCRdb to the early 2020s). With respect to the entire study: Samples covering the acute and convalescent phases of COVID-19 were provided by collaborators in the United States, Italy and Spain. Nearly every sample came with metadata listing a de-identified subject ID, COVID-19 status, age in years and sex. The material from the prospective study consisted of cDNA or gDNA derived from T cells, B-cell-depleted T cells, or PBMCs. The dataset comprised deeply sampled blood TCRbeta repertoires from subjects exposed to, actively infected with, or recovered from COVID-19. Samples came from the ongoing ImmuneRACE study (first 160 participants) plus 1,254 subjects from 6 global collaborators. HLA class I and class II types, where available, came from metadata supplied by the sample provider rather than from assay-based typing. A freely available public database, intended as a resource for researchers studying the immune response to SARS-CoV-2, is where the repertoires were released. The paper's findings and limits, for the study overall: The quantity of clinical and demographic metadata differed by source and by participant and was supplied without curation.

The chain is encoded by TRBV5-6 joined to TRBJ2-2; the junction holds 8 bases that match TRBD1. The material sequenced was PBMCs or T cells enriched from blood (not recorded which). The origin of this receptor is a woman aged 25-40 years who had recovered from COVID-19. The nucleotides read TGTGCCAGCAGCTCCTCAGGGGGCGATCGGCTATACACCGGGGAGCTGTTTTTT. It is translated as CASSSSGGDRLYTGELFF. The full variable domain, with segments outside the CDR3 supplied by the reference TRBV5-6 and TRBJ2-2 proteins, appears as DAGVTQSPTHLIKTRGQQVTLRCSPKSGHDTVSWYQQALGQGPQFIFQYYEEEERQRGNFPDRFSGHQFPNYSSELNVNALLLGDSALYLCASSSSGGDRLYTGELFFGEGSRLTVL.